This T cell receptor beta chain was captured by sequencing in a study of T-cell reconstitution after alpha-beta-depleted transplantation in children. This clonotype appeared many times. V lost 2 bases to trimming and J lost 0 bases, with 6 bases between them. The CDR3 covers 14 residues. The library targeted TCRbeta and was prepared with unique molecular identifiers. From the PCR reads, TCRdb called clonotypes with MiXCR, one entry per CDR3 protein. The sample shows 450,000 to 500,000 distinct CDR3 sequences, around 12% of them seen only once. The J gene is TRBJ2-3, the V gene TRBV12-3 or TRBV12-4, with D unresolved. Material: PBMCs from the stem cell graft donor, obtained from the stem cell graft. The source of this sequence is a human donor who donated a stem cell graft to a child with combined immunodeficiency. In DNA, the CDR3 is TGTGCCAGCAGTTTATCTCGGAGCACAGATACGCAGTATTTT. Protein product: CASSLSRSTDTQYF.